Below are 26 T cell receptor beta chains sequenced from a single sample in a study of shared clonotypes between healthy human individuals. Produced via immunoSEQ multiplex PCR; TCRdb's table is partial and in-frame only. This table has around 2.5 million clones, roughly 93% appearing once. Sequenced sample: naive CD4+ T cells from PBMCs. Subset specified: CD45RA+ positively selected. The receptor source for this set is a man aged 18-30 years in good health. Some clones in this sample may be carry-over from other donors' samples.

The CDR3 reads CASSPQENYEQYF. CDR3 nucleotide sequence: TGTGCCAGCTCACCGCAGGAAAACTACGAGCAGTACTTC. The gene calls are TRBV18 and TRBJ2-7; D not certain. Germline V gene sequence: CDR1 KGHSH, CDR2 LQKENI. The CDR3 runs 13 residues. V lost 3 bases, J lost 3 bases, and 9 bases lay in between.

The rearrangement joins TRBV14 to TRBJ2-1, with 11 bases that match TRBD2. Per germline, CDR1 SGHDN and CDR2 FVKESK. The CDR3 covers 16 residues. V lost 2 bases to trimming and J lost 7 bases; unmatched junction nucleotides: 7. CDR3 residues: CASSQPGTSGRNEQFF. For the CDR3, the DNA is TGTGCCAGCAGCCAACCCGGGACTAGCGGCCGGAATGAGCAGTTCTTC. Full variable domain (rest looked up from reference TRBV14 and TRBJ2-1): EAGVTQFPSHSVIEKGQTVTLRCDPISGHDNLYWYRRVMGKEIKFLLHFVKESKQDESGMPNNRFLAERTGGTYSTLKVQPAELEDSGVYFCASSQPGTSGRNEQFFGPGTRLTVL.

This clone was detected once. The V and J genes are TRBV4-2 and TRBJ2-7; tentative D call: TRBD1 (6 bases). Germline V gene sequence: CDR1 LGHNA, CDR2 YNFKEQ. The CDR3 consists of 12 residues. V gave up 2 bases and J gave up 6 bases, with 8 bases separating them. The CDR3 DNA follows: TGTGCCAGCAGCCAAACAGGGTCCGAGCAGTACTTC. This codes for CASSQTGSEQYF.

V and J are TRBV7-9 and TRBJ2-5; D not resolved. V lost 5 bases, J lost 3 bases, and 7 bases lay in between. Germline lookup yields CDR1 SEHNR and CDR2 FQNEAQ (reference sequence). The CDR3 spans 12 residues. In DNA form, the CDR3 reads TGTGCCAGCAGCCTGTGGGAAGAGACCCAGTACTTC. This codes for CASSLWEETQYF. The variable domain in full, completed from reference TRBV7-9 and TRBJ2-5, reads DTGVSQNPRHKITKRGQNVTFRCDPISEHNRLYWYRQTLGQGPEFLTYFQNEAQLEKSRLLSDRFSAERPKGSFSTLEIQRTEQGDSAMYLCASSLWEETQYFGPGTRLLVL.

This chain joins TRBV28 and TRBJ2-3, with 7 bases fitting TRBD2. This CDR3 contains 15 residues. From germline, CDR1 is MDHEN and CDR2 SYDVKM. J lost 2 bases, V lost 4 bases, and 6 bases had no gene match. The CDR3 sequence is CASSSTGGPTDTQYF. The CDR3 nucleotides are TGTGCCAGCAGTTCAACGGGAGGCCCCACAGATACGCAGTATTTT.

The chain carries TRBV5-1 and TRBJ2-3; D tentatively fits TRBD1 or TRBD2 (5 bases each). The CDR3 totals 17 residues. The germline gives CDR1 SGHRS, CDR2 YFSETQ. Trimming took off 0 bases at V and 5 bases at J, with 19 bases between the two ends. The CDR3 DNA is TGCGCCAGCAGCTTGGCCGGAGAGGGGCATGCGAGAGATACGCAGTATTTT. It specifies CASSLAGEGHARDTQYF.

The chain joins TRBV7-2 to TRBJ2-7; TRBD1 aligns across 9 bases. With 6 bases clipped from V and 0 bases from J, the junction kept 6 bases outside the gene matches. Per germline, CDR1 SGHTA and CDR2 FQGNSA. The CDR3 is made up of 15 amino acids. The CDR3 DNA is TGTGCCAGCAGATTTGACAGGGGGAGCTCCTACGAGCAGTACTTC. Amino acid sequence: CASRFDRGSSYEQYF.

The gene calls are TRBV19 and TRBJ2-2; D gene uncertain. V was cut by 6 bases and J by 4 bases, with 12 bases left in between. Germline V gene sequence: CDR1 LNHDA, CDR2 SQIVND (reference sequence). The CDR3 is 14 residues long. The CDR3 DNA sequence: TGTGCCAGTAGCTGGTCGCTGAGCACCGGGGAGCTGTTTTTT. Translated: CASSWSLSTGELFF.

The genes are TRBV28 and TRBJ1-3; D remains unclear. V was cut by 5 bases and J by 4 bases, with 21 bases left in between. This CDR3 is 17 amino acids long. Germline values: CDR1 MDHEN, CDR2 SYDVKM. CDR3 bases: TGTGCCAGCAGTCCTACCTTCAGTCTAGCCTTCGGAAACACCATATATTTT. As protein: CASSPTFSLAFGNTIYF.

The V call is TRBV5-6, the J call TRBJ2-7, with D unresolved. Trimming shortened V by 1 base and J by 0 bases, and 11 bases separated the two germline ends. The V gene's germline CDR1 is SGHDT and CDR2 YYEEEE. The CDR3 runs 15 residues. Here the CDR3 DNA reads TGTGCCAGCAGCTTGCTAGTAGCCAACTCCTACGAGCAGTACTTC. Translated: CASSLLVANSYEQYF.

This clone came up once. The V call is TRBV2, the J call TRBJ1-4; D gene ambiguous. This CDR3 is built from 13 residues. Germline V gene lookup returns CDR1 SNHLY and CDR2 FYNNEI. V was cut by 5 bases and J by 5 bases, with 9 bases left in between. This chain's CDR3 is CASSFIRNEKLFF. In nucleotides, the CDR3 is TGTGCCAGCAGTTTTATTAGAAATGAAAAACTGTTTTTT.

CDR3 bases: TGTGCCACCGGACCTGAAGGCGGGACAGGGTTTACGCCCCAGCATTTT. Its translation: CATGPEGGTGFTPQHF. The rearrangement uses TRBV19 and TRBJ1-5; TRBD1 matches at 9 bases. Germline CDR1 LNHDA, CDR2 SQIVND (reference sequence). CDR3 size: 16 residues. The trim removed 10 bases at V and 9 bases at J, leaving 19 bases unmatched.

The chain joins TRBV5-1 to TRBJ2-2; no reliable D call. CDR1 and CDR2 from the germline V gene are SGHRS and YFSETQ. V lost 2 bases, J lost 7 bases, and 12 bases lay in between. The CDR3 has 14 amino acids. In DNA, the CDR3 is TGCGCCAGCAGCTTACCCGGTAGCCTCGGGGAGCTGTTTTTT. Its protein product is CASSLPGSLGELFF.

The CDR3 coding sequence is TGCAGCGTCCGGGGTCTGGTAGCGGGAGTGGGGGAGACCCAGTACTTC. As protein: CSVRGLVAGVGETQYF. This sequence joins TRBV29-1 and TRBJ2-5; 9 positions agree with TRBD2. V was pared by 6 bases and J by 5 bases, with 16 bases of the junction left unmatched. The CDR3 loop spans 16 amino acids. Germline V lookup: CDR1 SQVTM, CDR2 ANQGSEA.

This clone was seen just once. The V and J genes are TRBV7-2 and TRBJ2-3, with TRBD2 matching over 7 bases. CDR3 length: 16 amino acids. The germline CDR1 and CDR2 sequences are SGHTA and FQGNSA. The V and J ends lost 5 bases and 3 bases, in that order; junction bases with no gene match: 11. CDR3 protein: CASSPTGLGGTDTQYF. In DNA, the CDR3 is TGTGCCAGCAGCCCAACAGGACTAGGCGGGACAGATACGCAGTATTTT. Filled out from reference TRBV7-2 and TRBJ2-3, the complete variable domain reads GAGVSQSPSNKVTEKGKDVELRCDPISGHTALYWYRQSLGQGLEFLIYFQGNSAPDKSGLPSDRFSAERTGGSVSTLTIQRTQQEDSAVYLCASSPTGLGGTDTQYFGPGTRLTVL.

V gene TRBV5-1 combines with J gene TRBJ2-4; a possible D gene is TRBD2 (6 bases). CDR3 length: 16 amino acids. CDR1 is SGHRS, CDR2 YFSETQ, per germline. V was shortened by 0 bases and J by 0 bases, with 10 bases between the two germline ends. The CDR3 bases are TGCGCCAGCAGCTTGGTTGGAGGGTTAGCCAAAAACATTCAGTACTTC. Translated, it gives CASSLVGGLAKNIQYF.

The chain uses TRBV18 and TRBJ2-7; 9 bases align to TRBD2. CDR1 is KGHSH, CDR2 LQKENI, per germline. CDR3 length: 16 residues. After removal of 0 bases from V and 2 bases from J, the junction contained 5 bases not matched to a gene. The chain's CDR3 is CASSPPGTSRAYEQYF. In nucleotides, the CDR3 is TGTGCCAGCTCACCACCCGGGACTAGCAGGGCCTACGAGCAGTACTTC.

The chain links TRBV6-5 to TRBJ2-7; either TRBD1 or TRBD2 may supply D (5 bases each). V lost 6 bases to trimming and J lost 2 bases, with 14 bases between them. This CDR3 is built from 14 residues. CDR1 is MNHEY and CDR2 is SVGAGI in the germline V gene. The CDR3 nucleotides are TGTGCCAGCAGAAAAGGGACCTCTACCTACGAGCAGTACTTC. Its protein product is CASRKGTSTYEQYF.

The CDR3 protein is CASRGGLGVANYGYTF. In nucleotides, the CDR3 is TGTGCCAGCAGGGGGGGGCTGGGGGTAGCTAACTATGGCTACACCTTC. The chain joins TRBV4-2 to TRBJ1-2; tentatively, D is TRBD1 (6 bases). This CDR3 comprises 16 residues. Germline CDR1 and CDR2: LGHNA and YNFKEQ. Trimming shortened V by 6 bases and J by 0 bases, and 17 bases separated the two germline ends.

For the CDR3, the DNA is TGCGCCAGCAGCTTGGGACTAGCGGAGGGGGCGAATGAGCAGTTCTTC. This sequence encodes CASSLGLAEGANEQFF. The rearrangement links TRBV5-1 to TRBJ2-1, with TRBD2 matching 9 bases. The CDR3 covers 16 residues. Germline CDR1 reads SGHRS; CDR2 reads YFSETQ. The junction had 8 bases not matched to a gene; V was cut back by 0 bases and J by 7 bases.

V and J are TRBV5-5 and TRBJ2-7; 8 nucleotides agree with TRBD2. V was pared by 4 bases and J by 0 bases, with 9 bases of the junction left unmatched. The CDR3 is 16 amino acids. Germline CDR1 and CDR2: SGHKS and YYEKEE (reference sequence). CDR3: CASSPATGGGSYEQYF. The CDR3 nucleotides read TGTGCCAGCAGCCCTGCTACGGGAGGGGGCTCCTACGAGCAGTACTTC.

The rearrangement uses TRBV29-1 and TRBJ2-1, with 11 bases that match TRBD2. CDR1 is SQVTM, CDR2 ANQGSEA, per germline. The trim removed 0 bases at V and 6 bases at J, leaving 10 bases unmatched. CDR3 length equals 17 residues. This chain's CDR3 is CSVEDPRLAGRFNEQFF. CDR3 bases: TGCAGCGTTGAAGATCCTCGACTAGCGGGGCGATTCAATGAGCAGTTCTTC.

The V and J genes are TRBV28 and TRBJ2-1; TRBD2 matches 9 bases. The V gene's germline CDR1 is MDHEN and CDR2 SYDVKM. This CDR3 is 15 amino acids long. The junction had 12 bases not matched to a gene; V was cut back by 8 bases and J by 7 bases. The CDR3 region has the DNA TGTGCCAGCCATAATACAGGGACTAGCCCGAATGAGCAGTTCTTC. The encoded protein is CASHNTGTSPNEQFF.

This clone was seen a single time. The chain couples TRBV4-3 to TRBJ2-1; maybe TRBD2 (6 bases). CDR1 LGHNA and CDR2 YSLEER come from the germline V gene. This CDR3 region has 15 residues. The ends were cut back, 1 base at V and 9 bases at J, with 16 bases in the middle. CDR3 in DNA: TGCGCCAGCAGCCAAGTTGGGCGGGACGCTGCTGAGCAGTTCTTC. It encodes CASSQVGRDAAEQFF.

The genes are TRBV7-2 and TRBJ1-5, with 7 bases lining up with TRBD1. The CDR3 is 16 residues long. The V gene's germline CDR1 is SGHTA and CDR2 FQGNSA. Germline trimming cut 0 bases from V and 0 bases from J; bases unmatched to any gene: 2. DNA for the CDR3: TGTGCCAGCAGCTTAGCCGGGACAGTTAGCAATCAGCCCCAGCATTTT. Translated, it gives CASSLAGTVSNQPQHF.

The V gene is TRBV2, the J gene TRBJ1-2; 8 bases align to TRBD1. Per the germline V gene, CDR1 is SNHLY and CDR2 is FYNNEI. This CDR3 region has 14 residues. V dropped 4 bases and J dropped 4; count of bases not matched to a gene: 5. CDR3 loop: CASSVAGGSYGYTF. Here the CDR3 DNA reads TGTGCCAGCAGTGTGGCAGGGGGCTCCTATGGCTACACCTTC.